Each of the 18 T cell receptor beta chains below was sequenced from the same sample in a study of CD8 T cells in ankylosing spondylitis. One entry per CDR3 protein, called by TCRdb with MiXCR from the 5' RACE reads. Of 350,000 or so distinct CDR3 sequences listed, more than 9% are singletons. The sample comprised blood, either unsorted or a sorted T cell fraction (not recorded which). These receptors originate from a female donor with ankylosing spondylitis or in good health (not recorded which).

The J gene is TRBJ2-7, the V gene TRBV6-5; maybe TRBD2 (5 bases). Trimming shortened V by 4 bases and J by 5 bases, and 21 bases separated the two germline ends. Germline loops: CDR1 MNHEY, CDR2 SVGAGI. The CDR3 has 16 amino acids. CDR3 in DNA: TGTGCCAGCAGTTTCCCCCGGGGTGGAAGGAGCCACGAGCAGTACTTC. Translating it yields CASSFPRGGRSHEQYF.

This clonotype was counted many times. This chain uses TRBV11-2 with TRBJ2-3; perhaps D is TRBD1 or TRBD2 (6 bases each). CDR1 SGHAT and CDR2 FQNNGV come from the germline V gene. Trimming left V 2 bases short and J 6 bases short, with 12 bases between. This CDR3 region has 14 residues. Here the CDR3 reads CASSLIGGLDTQYF. As DNA, the CDR3 is TGTGCCAGCAGCTTAATAGGGGGGCTGGATACGCAGTATTTT.

CDR3 DNA sequence: TGCGCCAGCAGCATGGGACTAGCCGGGGAGCTGTTTTTT. It yields the protein CASSMGLAGELFF. The J gene is TRBJ2-2, the V gene TRBV5-1; 8 nucleotides align to TRBD2. V trimming: 4 bases; J trimming: 6 bases; junction bases outside the gene matches: 2. CDR3 length: 13 amino acids. Germline V gives CDR1 SGHRS, CDR2 YFSETQ.

The chain is built from TRBV5-5 and TRBJ2-1; D is unresolved. CDR3 length: 15 amino acids. The V end lost 2 bases, the J end lost 0 bases, and 9 bases lay between the germline ends. CDR1 is SGHKS and CDR2 is YYEKEE in the germline V gene (reference sequence). The CDR3 bases are TGTGCCAGCAGCTTTGCGGACCCCTCCTACAATGAGCAGTTCTTC. Translating it yields CASSFADPSYNEQFF.

This clonotype was seen more than once but under ten times. The gene calls are TRBV9 and TRBJ2-1, with TRBD2 matching over 10 bases. The CDR3 runs to 16 residues. V lost 3 bases, J lost 3 bases, and 6 bases stayed unmatched. Germline lookup yields CDR1 SGDLS and CDR2 YYNGEE. CDR3 DNA sequence: TGTGCCAGCAGCGGCCGGTGGACTAGCGGCTACAATGAGCAGTTCTTC. Protein sequence: CASSGRWTSGYNEQFF.

V usage is TRBV20-1 and J usage is TRBJ2-4; a possible D gene is TRBD2 (5 bases). CDR1 DFQATT and CDR2 SNEGSKA come from the germline V gene (reference sequence). Trimming took off 1 base at V and 0 bases at J, with 19 bases between the two ends. The CDR3 runs to 18 residues. CDR3 in DNA: TGCAGTGCTAGAGCTCCGGCCCTGAGGGAATTAGCCAAAAACATTCAGTACTTC. This encodes CSARAPALRELAKNIQYF.

The V call is TRBV3-1, the J call TRBJ2-1; no clear D. The CDR3 consists of 14 residues. V was shortened by 6 bases and J by 12 bases, with 21 bases between the two germline ends. CDR1 LGHDT and CDR2 YNNKEL come from the germline V gene (reference sequence). The CDR3 loop reads CASRKGAVGSGQFF. CDR3 DNA: TGTGCCAGCAGAAAAGGTGCCGTCGGTTCAGGGCAGTTCTTC.

This clonotype was counted at least ten times. V is TRBV5-6 and J is TRBJ2-7; TRBD2 aligns across 9 bases. J lost 2 bases, V lost 4 bases, and 10 bases had no gene match. Germline lookup yields CDR1 SGHDT and CDR2 YYEEEE. The CDR3 runs to 16 residues. CDR3 sequence reads: CASSPWIAGVPYEQYF. The CDR3 nucleotides are TGTGCCAGCAGCCCGTGGATAGCGGGAGTACCCTACGAGCAGTACTTC.

Only a few counts were recorded for this clonotype. V usage is TRBV5-1 and J usage is TRBJ2-1; a weak D match, TRBD2 (5 bases). Germline V gene data show CDR1 as SGHRS and CDR2 as YFSETQ. CDR3 length equals 16 residues. V was trimmed by 1 base and J by 0 bases, leaving 11 bases between them. The CDR3 is CASSLFLAASYNEQFF. CDR3 nucleotides: TGCGCCAGCAGCTTGTTTCTAGCCGCCTCCTACAATGAGCAGTTCTTC. Together with reference TRBV5-1 and TRBJ2-1, the CDR3 gives the full variable domain: KAGVTQTPRYLIKTRGQQVTLSCSPISGHRSVSWYQQTPGQGLQFLFEYFSETQRNKGNFPGRFSGRQFSNSRSEMNVSTLELGDSALYLCASSLFLAASYNEQFFGPGTRLTVL.

This clonotype occurred a few times. The chain employs TRBV20-1 and TRBJ1-2; possible D gene TRBD1, 5 bases. Germline-derived CDR1 and CDR2 are DFQATT and SNEGSKA (reference sequence). The CDR3 is 15 amino acids. Trimming took 2 bases from V and 0 from J, leaving 13 bases between them. DNA of the CDR3: TGCAGTGCTAGAACCGTGGGGACGCCTAACTATGGCTACACCTTC. Protein: CSARTVGTPNYGYTF.

The chain is built from TRBV12-3 or TRBV12-4 and TRBJ2-2; D is perhaps TRBD1 (6 bases). Trimming cost V 11 bases and J 0 bases, with 13 bases left between them. The CDR3 covers 14 residues. The CDR3 coding sequence is TGTGCCTGCAAACAGGGAGCGAACACCGGGGAGCTGTTTTTT. It specifies CACKQGANTGELFF.

In its sample, this clonotype was seen many times. The chain combines TRBV6-2 or TRBV6-3 with TRBJ1-4; D gene uncertain. Germline CDR1 and CDR2: MNHEY and SVGEGT. The ends were cut back, 5 bases at V and 10 bases at J, with 8 bases in the middle. The CDR3 is 11 amino acids. The CDR3 protein is CASSNGGKLFF. In nucleotides, the CDR3 is TGTGCCAGCAGTAACGGTGGAAAACTGTTTTTT.

This clonotype came up many times. This chain uses TRBV5-1 with TRBJ1-3; D might be TRBD1 (5 bases). Germline V gene lookup returns CDR1 SGHRS and CDR2 YFSETQ. V was trimmed by 4 bases and J by 4 bases, leaving 12 bases between them. This CDR3 region has 14 residues. In DNA form, the CDR3 reads TGCGCCAGCAGCCGCCGGGGGGAAGGAAACACCATATATTTT. Its translation: CASSRRGEGNTIYF.

About this clonotype: Given a much more abundant clone one base away, this may be a read error. The chain combines TRBV20-1 with TRBJ2-7, with D tentatively TRBD2 (5 bases). Germline V lookup: CDR1 DFQATT, CDR2 SNEGSKA (reference sequence). This CDR3 comprises 13 residues. DNA for the CDR3: TGCAGTGCTAGACCGGGGTCGATCTACGAGCAGTCCTTC. Encoded protein: CSARPGSIYEQSF.

This clonotype was recorded many times. The chain carries TRBV12-3 or TRBV12-4 and TRBJ2-3, with D possibly being TRBD1 or TRBD2 (5 bases each). The CDR3 has 15 residues. Trimming left V 1 base short and J 2 bases short, with 10 bases between. As DNA, the CDR3 is TGTGCCAGCAGTTTAGGGGGACCTCCCACAGATACGCAGTATTTT. Its protein product is CASSLGGPPTDTQYF.

This clonotype has a count of ten or more. The chain combines TRBV5-6 with TRBJ2-7; D not certain. Between the trimmed V and J ends, which lost 6 bases and 3 bases, there was a span of 13 bases. Germline CDR1 SGHDT, CDR2 YYEEEE. CDR3 length: 13 amino acids. In DNA, the CDR3 is TGTGCCAGCACCGAGAGAGGATACTACGAGCAGTACTTC. This sequence encodes CASTERGYYEQYF.

This clonotype was picked up a small number of times. This chain links TRBV28 with TRBJ2-5, with D tentatively TRBD2 (6 bases). The CDR3 is 12 residues long. V dropped 8 bases and J dropped 0 bases, with 7 bases sitting between them. The germline gives CDR1 MDHEN, CDR2 SYDVKM. CDR3 sequence (DNA): TGTGCCAGCGCGGGGTACCAAGAGACCCAGTACTTC. Translation gives CASAGYQETQYF. Drawing the rest from reference TRBV28 and TRBJ2-5, the complete variable domain is DVKVTQSSRYLVKRTGEKVFLECVQDMDHENMFWYRQDPGLGLRLIYFSYDVKMKEKGDIPEGYSVSREKKERFSLILESASTNQTSMYLCASAGYQETQYFGPGTRLLVL.

The table lists this clonotype with many counts. The rearrangement links TRBV25-1 to TRBJ2-5; D might be TRBD2 (6 bases). This CDR3 comprises 16 residues. Germline CDR1 MGHDK, CDR2 SYGVNS. The V end was cut by 3 bases, the J end by 6 bases, with 20 bases between. The CDR3 loop reads CASSEVRPSREQTQYF. The CDR3 DNA is TGTGCCAGCAGTGAGGTCCGGCCGTCGCGGGAACAGACCCAGTACTTC.